The present TCR beta chain was sequenced within a study of cytomegalovirus exposure and HLA in healthy donors. General study findings and limits: About 87% or about 30% of the time was how often most TCR beta V segments were productive, according to an earlier analysis.

The PCR contained 60 Vbeta and 13 Jbeta primers. TCRdb keeps only in-frame clones here, not all; method: immunoSEQ multiplex PCR. Of fewer than 300,000 clones listed, 86% are singletons. On this clone: Antigen: not known.

This CDR3 is built from 16 residues. Germline V gene sequence: CDR1 MNHEY, CDR2 SVGAGI. V lost 0 bases and J lost 13; bases outside the gene matches: 10. The rearrangement links TRBV6-5 to TRBJ1-4, with 11 bases lining up with TRBD1. The clonotype was recovered from a man between 40 and 49 years old in good health and CMV-seropositive. Source material: PBMCs. CDR3 DNA sequence: TGTGCCAGCAGTTACTCCGGTGGGACAGGGGGAAAGGGACTGTTTTTT. Its protein product is CASSYSGGTGGKGLFF.